This T cell receptor beta chain comes out of a study of human T cells and chemical hapten exposure. Study details: The study sensitized with 2% DPC on an approximately 2 cm by approximately 2 cm patch of upper inner arm skin.

Trimming stripped 5 bases from V and 0 bases from J, with 12 bases between. CDR1 and CDR2 from the germline V gene are WNHNN and SYGVQD (reference sequence). The CDR3 has 15 amino acids. A few counts support this clonotype. Described time point: patch test 3, about 24 weeks after DPC sensitization. The treatment was: therapeutic diphenylcyclopropenone sensitization with weekly scalp DPC. Ahead of applying each patch test, blood was sampled. TCRdb ran MiXCR on the RACE reads and lists one entry per CDR3 protein. The sample carries some 96,000 distinct CDR3 sequences, roughly a quarter recorded once. Sequenced here: whole blood, sampled in connection with sensitization to the hapten diphenylcyclopropenone (DPC). The rearrangement links TRBV10-1 to TRBJ2-3; D is perhaps TRBD2 (6 bases). This clonotype originated in a man in his forties with alopecia areata. Some clones in this sample may be carry-over from other donors' samples. CDR3 in DNA: TGCGCCAGCAGTTACGGGAGCACTAGCACAGATACGCAGTATTTT. The encoded protein is CASSYGSTSTDTQYF.